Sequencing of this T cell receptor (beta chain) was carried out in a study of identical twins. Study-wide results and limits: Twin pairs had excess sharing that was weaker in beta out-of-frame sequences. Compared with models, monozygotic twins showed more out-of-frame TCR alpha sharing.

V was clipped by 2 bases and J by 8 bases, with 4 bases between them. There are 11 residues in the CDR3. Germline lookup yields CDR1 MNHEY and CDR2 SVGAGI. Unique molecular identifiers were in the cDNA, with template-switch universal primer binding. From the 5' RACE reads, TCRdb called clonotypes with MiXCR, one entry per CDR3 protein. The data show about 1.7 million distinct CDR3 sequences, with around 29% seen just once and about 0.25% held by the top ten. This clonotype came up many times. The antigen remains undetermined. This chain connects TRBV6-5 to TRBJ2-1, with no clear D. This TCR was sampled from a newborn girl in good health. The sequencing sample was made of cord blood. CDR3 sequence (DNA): TGTGCCAGCAGTTACGGGTATGAGCAGTTCTTC. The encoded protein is CASSYGYEQFF.